These 9 T cell receptor beta chains were all obtained from the same sample, sequenced in a study of T cell responses to AZD1222 COVID-19 vaccine. Produced via immunoSEQ multiplex PCR; TCRdb's table is partial and in-frame only. In the table there are approximately 69,000 clones, less than 85% of which are singletons. Specimen: peripheral blood, collected 28 days after the second AZD1222 dose. Receptors were obtained from an adult who received the AZD1222 COVID-19 vaccine.

This chain links TRBV9 with TRBJ2-7, with D possibly being TRBD2 (5 bases). V was cut by 4 bases and J by 0 bases, with 11 bases left in between. Germline lookup yields CDR1 SGDLS and CDR2 YYNGEE. The CDR3 sequence is 14 residues long. The DNA for the CDR3 is TGTGCCAGCAGCTCCGGGAAAGACTCCTACGAGCAGTACTTC. The encoded protein is CASSSGKDSYEQYF.

The chain has TRBV5-1 and TRBJ2-3, with D perhaps TRBD2 (7 bases). V was pared by 4 bases and J by 2 bases, with 14 bases between. This CDR3 region has 15 residues. CDR1 and CDR2 (germline): SGHRS, YFSETQ. The CDR3 nucleotides read TGCGCCAGCAGCCTGGGAGGGGGGGACACAGATACGCAGTATTTT. Its translation: CASSLGGGDTDTQYF.

The chain is built from TRBV7-3 and TRBJ2-1; TRBD2 agrees at 10 bases. Germline lookup yields CDR1 SGHTA and CDR2 FQGTGA. V lost 1 base to trimming and J lost 8 bases; unmatched junction nucleotides: 5. The CDR3 extends over 15 amino acids. CDR3 coding DNA: TGTGCCAGCAGCTTAAGTACTAGCGGGAACCATGAGCAGTTCTTC. Amino acids: CASSLSTSGNHEQFF.

This chain joins TRBV19 and TRBJ2-7; D may be TRBD2 (5 bases). The CDR3 length is 14 residues. The germline V and J ends were trimmed by 1 base and 7 bases, with 14 bases remaining between them. CDR1 is LNHDA, CDR2 SQIVND, per germline (reference sequence). The CDR3 DNA follows: TGTGCCAGTAGTATAGCTCGGGGAATGGGGGAGCAGTACTTC. It specifies CASSIARGMGEQYF.

The chain uses TRBV2 and TRBJ1-1; no clear D. V was shortened by 6 bases and J by 1 base, with 9 bases between the two germline ends. The V gene's germline CDR1 is SNHLY and CDR2 FYNNEI. The CDR3 contains 13 residues. CDR3 region: CASSGRANTEAFF. CDR3 sequence (DNA): TGTGCCAGCAGCGGACGCGCGAACACTGAAGCTTTCTTT.

The gene calls are TRBV5-1 and TRBJ2-1, with 8 bases that match TRBD2. This CDR3 has 16 amino acids. The V gene end was trimmed by 0 bases and the J gene end by 5 bases; junction bases not matched to a gene: 7. Per germline, CDR1 SGHRS and CDR2 YFSETQ. The CDR3 reads CASSLGSTSDHNEQFF. The CDR3 nucleotides are TGCGCCAGCAGCTTGGGCTCGACTAGCGACCACAATGAGCAGTTCTTC.

The gene calls are TRBV6-4 and TRBJ1-1, with a possible D match to TRBD1 (5 bases). V gave up 3 bases and J gave up 1 base, with 9 bases separating them. From germline, CDR1 is MRHNA and CDR2 SNTAGT. This CDR3 has 14 residues. The CDR3 loop is CASSDGTENTEAFF. CDR3 nucleotides: TGTGCCAGCAGTGATGGGACTGAGAACACTGAAGCTTTCTTT.

This clone was counted only a few times. The DNA for the CDR3 is TGTGCCAGCCGCCCGGGACCGAGCTATGGCTACACCTTC. It yields the protein CASRPGPSYGYTF. The chain combines TRBV7-3 with TRBJ1-2, with D perhaps matching TRBD1 (5 bases). V dropped 8 bases and J dropped 4 bases, with 14 bases sitting between them. The V gene's germline CDR1 is SGHTA and CDR2 FQGTGA. This CDR3 spans 13 amino acids.

The chain couples TRBV28 to TRBJ2-7; 7 bases map to TRBD1. The CDR3 has 15 amino acids. Germline CDR1 reads MDHEN; CDR2 reads SYDVKM. The V segment lost 10 bases and the J segment 0 bases; nucleotides outside the gene matches: 12. CDR3: CATLLGGGPSYEQYF. The CDR3 DNA sequence: TGTGCCACCCTCCTAGGGGGCGGTCCCTCCTACGAGCAGTACTTC.